This TCR beta chain was obtained from a study of graft-versus-host responses after intestinal transplantation. The overall study: Multivisceral, liver-intestinal, or isolated intestinal transplants were received by the recipients. Every transplant recipient was induced with anti-thymocyte globulin, then maintained on tacrolimus and steroids for 2 to 4 years.

Study outcomes and limitations: Ileal or blood samples showed some GvH clones first, and such clones were also found in recipient marrow. With peak circulating GvH clone levels came an association with early post-transplant HvG declines.

This clone appeared a single time. As yet, its antigen is unknown. The assay was immunoSEQ multiplex PCR, and TCRdb's table has in-frame clones only and misses some. The repertoire holds 99,000 or so clones, roughly 87% seen once, with around 0.9% in the top ten. With 2 bases clipped from V and 1 base from J, the junction kept 0 bases outside the gene matches. Per the germline V gene, CDR1 is SGHNT and CDR2 is YYREEE (reference sequence). The length of the CDR3 is 15 residues. The source is a human donor who received an intestinal transplant. The sample here was unstimulated CD4+ T cells sorted from spleen or lymph node cells, taken before intestinal transplant. The gene calls are TRBV5-4 and TRBJ2-4; 10 bases match TRBD2. CDR3 region: CASSFSGGAKNIQYF. CDR3 bases: TGTGCCAGCAGCTTTAGCGGGGGGGCCAAAAACATTCAGTACTTC.